These T cell receptor beta chains were read from a single sample in a study of identical twins. MiXCR was run by TCRdb on the 5' RACE reads, yielding one entry per CDR3 protein. The table records around 550,000 distinct CDR3 sequences, roughly 15% of them present only once. These sequences were also reported in another study, on yellow fever vaccine responses in identical twins.

What was sequenced was CD4+ T cells sorted from blood. The source of these receptors is a woman aged 18-30 years in good health. Each CDR3 is given with its conserved first and last residue. D genes are given only for firm matches. Not all rows give a size; the values are once, few, many and, for expanded clones, a class.

j_gene,d_gene,v_gene,abundance,CDR3aa,CDR3nt
TRBJ1-5,TRBD1,TRBV6-1,.,CASSELIGGEQPQHF,TGTGCCAGCAGTGAATTAATAGGGGGCGAACAGCCCCAGCATTTT
TRBJ2-7,.,TRBV6-6,few,CASSYAESYEQYF,TGTGCCAGCAGTTACGCGGAGTCCTACGAGCAGTACTTC
TRBJ2-1,TRBD2,TRBV9,many,CASSVGTSGMEEQFF,TGTGCCAGCAGCGTAGGTACTAGCGGGATGGAGGAGCAGTTCTTC
TRBJ2-5,TRBD2,TRBV5-1,.,CASSLRGAGEQETQYF,TGCGCCAGCAGCCTCCGGGGAGCGGGGGAACAAGAGACCCAGTACTTC
TRBJ1-2,TRBD1,TRBV6-1,few,CASRPGQGAYGYTF,TGTGCCAGCAGACCCGGACAGGGGGCCTATGGCTACACCTTC
TRBJ1-6,.,TRBV23-1,.,CASSQWINSPLHF,TGCGCCAGCAGTCAATGGATTAATTCACCCCTCCACTTT
TRBJ2-3,TRBD2,TRBV7-9,few,CASSSQGLAGGRDTQYF,TGTGCCAGCAGCTCCCAGGGACTAGCGGGAGGCAGAGATACGCAGTATTTT
TRBJ2-1,TRBD2,TRBV7-3,few,CASSSYGGRASGRYSEQFF,TGTGCCAGCAGCTCCTACGGGGGGAGAGCTAGCGGGAGGTACAGTGAGCAGTTCTTC
TRBJ1-5,.,TRBV5-1,few,CASSLVHANQPQHF,TGCGCCAGCAGCTTGGTCCACGCAAATCAGCCCCAGCATTTT
TRBJ2-1,.,TRBV12-3/TRBV12-4,many,CASSFKVVNEQFF,TGTGCCAGCAGTTTTAAGGTGGTCAATGAGCAGTTCTTC
TRBJ1-1,TRBD1,TRBV20-1,.,CSAGRDRVNTEAFF,TGCAGTGCAGGGCGGGACAGGGTTAACACTGAAGCTTTCTTT
TRBJ2-5,TRBD2,TRBV12-3/TRBV12-4,.,CASTQGLAGVRYQETQYF,TGTGCCAGCACCCAGGGACTAGCGGGGGTCAGGTACCAAGAGACCCAGTACTTC